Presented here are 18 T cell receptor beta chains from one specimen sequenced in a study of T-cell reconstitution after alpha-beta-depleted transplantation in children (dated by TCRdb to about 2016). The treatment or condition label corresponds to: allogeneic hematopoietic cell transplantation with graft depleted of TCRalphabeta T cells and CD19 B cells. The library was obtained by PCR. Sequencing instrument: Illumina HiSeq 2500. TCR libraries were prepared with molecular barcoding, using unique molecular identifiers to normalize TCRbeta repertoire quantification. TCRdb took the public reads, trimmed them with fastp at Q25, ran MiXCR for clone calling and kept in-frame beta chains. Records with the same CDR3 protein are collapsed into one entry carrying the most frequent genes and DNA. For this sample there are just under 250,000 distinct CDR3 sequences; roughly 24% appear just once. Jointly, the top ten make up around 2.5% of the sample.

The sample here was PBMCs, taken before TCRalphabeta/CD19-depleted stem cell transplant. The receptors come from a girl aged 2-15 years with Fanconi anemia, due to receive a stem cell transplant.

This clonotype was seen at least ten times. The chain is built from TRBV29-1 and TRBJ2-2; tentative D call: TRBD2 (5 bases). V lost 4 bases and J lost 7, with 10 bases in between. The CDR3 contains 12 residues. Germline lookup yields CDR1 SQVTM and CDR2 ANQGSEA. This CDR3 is CSVVEGNGELFF. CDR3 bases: TGCAGCGTTGTTGAGGGAAACGGGGAGCTGTTTTTT.

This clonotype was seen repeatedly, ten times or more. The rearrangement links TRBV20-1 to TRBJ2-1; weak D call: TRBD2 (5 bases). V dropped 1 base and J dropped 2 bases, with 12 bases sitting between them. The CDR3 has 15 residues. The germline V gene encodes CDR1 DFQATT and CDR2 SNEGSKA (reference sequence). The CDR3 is CSARVTSSPYNEQFF. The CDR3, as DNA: TGCAGTGCTAGAGTTACTAGTTCCCCCTACAATGAGCAGTTCTTC.

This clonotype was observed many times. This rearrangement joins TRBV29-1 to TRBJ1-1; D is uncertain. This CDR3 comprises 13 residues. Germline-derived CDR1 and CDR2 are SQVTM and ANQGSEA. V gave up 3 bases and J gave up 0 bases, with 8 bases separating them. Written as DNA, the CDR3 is TGCAGCGTTGACGGGGAGGTGAACACTGAAGCTTTCTTT. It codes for CSVDGEVNTEAFF.

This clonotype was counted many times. The CDR3 loop is CSAGVNEKLFF. CDR3 DNA: TGCAGCGCCGGGGTTAATGAAAAACTGTTTTTT. The J gene is TRBJ1-4, the V gene TRBV29-1; no clear D gene. CDR1 SQVTM and CDR2 ANQGSEA come from the germline V gene. Trimming stripped 7 bases from V and 4 bases from J, with 7 bases between. The CDR3 consists of 11 residues.

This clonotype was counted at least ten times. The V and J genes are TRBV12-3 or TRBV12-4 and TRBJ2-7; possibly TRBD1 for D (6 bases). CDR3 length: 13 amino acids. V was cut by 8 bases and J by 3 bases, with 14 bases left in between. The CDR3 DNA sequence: TGTGCCAGCGGATTACCAGGGGTCTACGAGCAGTACTTC. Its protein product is CASGLPGVYEQYF.

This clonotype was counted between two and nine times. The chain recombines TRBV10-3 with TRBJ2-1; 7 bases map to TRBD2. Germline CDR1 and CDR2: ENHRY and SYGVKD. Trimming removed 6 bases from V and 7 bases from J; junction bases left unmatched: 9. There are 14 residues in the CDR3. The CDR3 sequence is CAIRVPGGRNEQFF. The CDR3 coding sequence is TGTGCCATCAGGGTCCCGGGGGGAAGGAATGAGCAGTTCTTC.

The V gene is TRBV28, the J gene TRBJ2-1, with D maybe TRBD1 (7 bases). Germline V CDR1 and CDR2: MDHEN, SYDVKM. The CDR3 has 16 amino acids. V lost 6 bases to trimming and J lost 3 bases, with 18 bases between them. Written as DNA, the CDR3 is TGTGCCAGCAGAGTTCTACAGGGGAGGCTCTACAATGAGCAGTTCTTC. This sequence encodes CASRVLQGRLYNEQFF.

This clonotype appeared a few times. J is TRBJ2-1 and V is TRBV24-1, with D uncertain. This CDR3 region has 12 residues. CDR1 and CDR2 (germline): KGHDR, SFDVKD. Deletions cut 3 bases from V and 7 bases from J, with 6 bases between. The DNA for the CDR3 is TGTGCCACCAGTGATGATAAAAATGAGCAGTTCTTC. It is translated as CATSDDKNEQFF.

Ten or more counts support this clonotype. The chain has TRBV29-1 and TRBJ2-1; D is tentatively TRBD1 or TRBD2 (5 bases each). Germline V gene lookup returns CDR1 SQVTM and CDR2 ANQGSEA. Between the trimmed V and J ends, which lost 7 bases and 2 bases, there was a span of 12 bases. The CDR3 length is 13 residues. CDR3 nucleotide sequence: TGCAGCGAAACGTGGGGACCCTACAATGAGCAGTTCTTC. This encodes CSETWGPYNEQFF.

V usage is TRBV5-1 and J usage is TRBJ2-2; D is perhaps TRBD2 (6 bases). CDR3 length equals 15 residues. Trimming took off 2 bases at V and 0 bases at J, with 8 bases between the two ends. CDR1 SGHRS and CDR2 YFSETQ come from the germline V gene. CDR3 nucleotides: TGCGCCAGCAGCTTCCGGGGGTCGAACACCGGGGAGCTGTTTTTT. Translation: CASSFRGSNTGELFF.

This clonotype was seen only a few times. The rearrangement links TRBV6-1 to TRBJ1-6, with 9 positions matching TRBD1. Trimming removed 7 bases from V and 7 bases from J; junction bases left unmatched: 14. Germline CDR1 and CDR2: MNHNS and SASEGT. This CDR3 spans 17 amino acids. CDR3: CASTDLDRGEANSPLHF. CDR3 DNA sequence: TGTGCCAGCACCGACCTGGACAGGGGTGAAGCGAATTCACCCCTCCACTTT.

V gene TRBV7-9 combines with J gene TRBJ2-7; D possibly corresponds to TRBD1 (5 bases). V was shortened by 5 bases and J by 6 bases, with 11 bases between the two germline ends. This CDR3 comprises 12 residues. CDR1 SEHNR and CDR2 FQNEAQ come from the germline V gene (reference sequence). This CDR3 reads CASSRQRTEQYF. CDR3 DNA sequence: TGTGCCAGCAGCCGACAGAGAACCGAGCAGTACTTC.

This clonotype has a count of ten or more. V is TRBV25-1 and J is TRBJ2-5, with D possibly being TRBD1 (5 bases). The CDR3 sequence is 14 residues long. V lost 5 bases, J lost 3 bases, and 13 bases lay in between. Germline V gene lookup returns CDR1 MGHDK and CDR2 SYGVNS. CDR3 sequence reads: CASSPWGDEETQYF. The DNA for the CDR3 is TGTGCCAGCAGTCCCTGGGGCGATGAAGAGACCCAGTACTTC.

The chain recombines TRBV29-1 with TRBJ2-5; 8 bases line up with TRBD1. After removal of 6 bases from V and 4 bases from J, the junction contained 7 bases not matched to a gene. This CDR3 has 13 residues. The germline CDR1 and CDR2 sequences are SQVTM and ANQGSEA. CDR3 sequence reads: CSVRTGPGETQYF. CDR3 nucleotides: TGCAGCGTCAGGACAGGGCCTGGAGAGACCCAGTACTTC.

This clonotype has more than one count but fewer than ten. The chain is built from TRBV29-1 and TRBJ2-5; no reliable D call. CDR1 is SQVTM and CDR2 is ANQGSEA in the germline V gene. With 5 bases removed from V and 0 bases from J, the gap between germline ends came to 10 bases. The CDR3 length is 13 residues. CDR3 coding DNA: TGCAGCGTTCAGCGCGCTAACCAAGAGACCCAGTACTTC. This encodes CSVQRANQETQYF.

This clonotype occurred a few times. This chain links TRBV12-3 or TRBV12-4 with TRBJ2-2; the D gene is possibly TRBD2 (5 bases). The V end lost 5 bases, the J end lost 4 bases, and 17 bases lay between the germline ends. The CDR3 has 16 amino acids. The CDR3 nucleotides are TGTGCCAGCAGTGGTACCGGGATAAAATTCACCGGGGAGCTGTTTTTT. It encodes CASSGTGIKFTGELFF.

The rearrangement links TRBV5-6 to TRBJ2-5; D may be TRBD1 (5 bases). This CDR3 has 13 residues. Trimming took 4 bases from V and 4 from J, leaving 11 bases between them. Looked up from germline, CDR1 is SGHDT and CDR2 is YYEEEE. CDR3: CASSRQSPETQYF. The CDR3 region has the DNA TGTGCCAGCAGCCGACAGTCTCCAGAGACCCAGTACTTC.

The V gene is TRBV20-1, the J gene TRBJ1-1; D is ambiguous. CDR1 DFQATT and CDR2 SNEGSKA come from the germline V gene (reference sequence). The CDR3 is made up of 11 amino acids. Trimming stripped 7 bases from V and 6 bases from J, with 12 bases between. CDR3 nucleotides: TGCAGTGAGCGAATAGGCGCTGAAGCTTTCTTT. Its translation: CSERIGAEAFF.